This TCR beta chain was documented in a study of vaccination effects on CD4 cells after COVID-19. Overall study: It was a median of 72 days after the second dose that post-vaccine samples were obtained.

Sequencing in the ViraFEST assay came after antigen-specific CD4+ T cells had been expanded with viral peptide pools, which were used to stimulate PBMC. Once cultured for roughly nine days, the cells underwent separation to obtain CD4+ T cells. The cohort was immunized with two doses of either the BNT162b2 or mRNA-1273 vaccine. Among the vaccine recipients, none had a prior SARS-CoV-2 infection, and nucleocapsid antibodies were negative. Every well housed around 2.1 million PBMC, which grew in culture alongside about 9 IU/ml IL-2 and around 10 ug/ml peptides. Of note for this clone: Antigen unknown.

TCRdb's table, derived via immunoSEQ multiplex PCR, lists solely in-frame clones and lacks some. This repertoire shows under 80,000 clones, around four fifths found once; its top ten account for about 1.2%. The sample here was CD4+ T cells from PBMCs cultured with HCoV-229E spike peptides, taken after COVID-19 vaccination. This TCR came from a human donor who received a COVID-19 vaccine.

DNA for the CDR3: TGTGCCAGCAGGCGGGGACCTAATGAAAAACTGTTTTTT. Protein product: CASRRGPNEKLFF. V usage is TRBV6-4 and J usage is TRBJ1-4; weak D call: TRBD1 (5 bases). This CDR3 has 13 residues. With 6 bases removed from V and 3 bases from J, the gap between germline ends came to 8 bases. Germline V lookup: CDR1 MRHNA, CDR2 SNTAGT.